This T cell receptor beta chain was found in a study of T cells in Graves' hyperthyroidism and ophthalmopathy. TCR beta CDR3 regions were amplified from RNA transcripts. Initially, a first-round RT-PCR of the TCR CDR3 employed the HTBI primer set. TCRdb re-derived calls from the multiplex PCR reads in MiXCR, one entry per CDR3 protein. In the table there are 300,000 to 500,000 distinct CDR3 sequences, 14% to 15% of which are singletons. This clonotype was seen a few times. Trimming removed 3 bases at V and 6 bases at J, with 8 bases between. CDR1 LNHNV and CDR2 YYDKDF come from the germline V gene (reference sequence). CDR3 length: 13 amino acids.

The V and J genes are TRBV15 and TRBJ2-2; D is unclear. Sequenced input: blood. The source of this sequence is a woman aged 25-40 years with Graves' hyperthyroidism. The CDR3 nucleotides read TGTGCCACCAGCAGTTCCGCCGCCGGGGAGCTGTTTTTT. This codes for CATSSSAAGELFF.